This T cell receptor (beta chain) came from a study of blood T cells in healthy people across ages. Trimming took off 6 bases at V and 4 bases at J, with 19 bases between the two ends. The CDR3 length is 16 residues. Per germline, CDR1 DFQATT and CDR2 SNEGSKA (reference sequence). Next came a second PCR, run for about 6 to 11 cycles, which used a sample-barcoded 5' primer along with a J-beta primer mix. Via MiXCR, TCRdb re-called the 5' RACE reads, giving one row per CDR3 protein. The sample lists approximately 360,000 distinct CDR3 sequences, about 52% occurring once. This clonotype was obtained from a man aged 55 to 69 in good health. The sequenced sample consisted of blood. The chain recombines TRBV20-1 with TRBJ2-6; D gene unclear. The CDR3 DNA reads as TGCAGTGCGCCCCTCAAATCCGGGCCCGGGGCCAACGTCCTGACTTTC. Encoded protein: CSAPLKSGPGANVLTF.